This T cell receptor beta chain was recorded in a study of cytomegalovirus exposure and HLA in healthy donors. It was with 60 Vbeta and 13 Jbeta primers that the PCR ran. Clones were sequenced by immunoSEQ multiplex PCR, and TCRdb holds only the in-frame ones, with some missing. The table has roughly 99,000 clones, over 75% seen once. Overall study findings and caveats: In a later analysis, HLA-C alleles had the fewest associated TCRs, DRB1 alleles the most. Some TCR beta chains (roughly 160 of them) were listed as cytomegalovirus-associated. CMV serostatus was the sole immune exposure information available.

V shed 6 bases, J shed 6 bases, and the junction held 11 bases outside the gene matches. CDR3 length equals 15 residues. CDR1 MDHEN and CDR2 SYDVKM come from the germline V gene. Regarding this clone: Its target is not known.

Material: PBMCs. The rearrangement uses TRBV28 and TRBJ2-3; 8 bases match TRBD2. This clonotype was obtained from a man aged 25-40 years in good health and CMV-seronegative. CDR3 nucleotides: TGTGCCAGCAGCAGCGGGGGCTCGGAAGGGGATACGCAGTATTTT. This gives the protein CASSSGGSEGDTQYF.